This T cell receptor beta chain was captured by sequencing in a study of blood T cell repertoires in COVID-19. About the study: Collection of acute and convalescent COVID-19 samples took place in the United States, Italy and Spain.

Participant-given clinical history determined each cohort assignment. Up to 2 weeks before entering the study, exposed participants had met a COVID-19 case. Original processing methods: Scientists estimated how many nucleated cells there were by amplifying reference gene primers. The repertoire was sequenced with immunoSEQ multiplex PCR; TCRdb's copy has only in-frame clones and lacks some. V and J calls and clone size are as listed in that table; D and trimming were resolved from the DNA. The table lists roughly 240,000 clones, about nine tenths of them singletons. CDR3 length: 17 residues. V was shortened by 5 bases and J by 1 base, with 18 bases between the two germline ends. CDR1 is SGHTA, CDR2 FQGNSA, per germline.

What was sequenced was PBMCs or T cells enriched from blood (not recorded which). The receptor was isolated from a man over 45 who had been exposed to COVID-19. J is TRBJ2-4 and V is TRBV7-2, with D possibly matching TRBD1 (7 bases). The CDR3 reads CASSPRGAGWAKNIQYF. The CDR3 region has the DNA TGTGCCAGCAGCCCCAGGGGGGCGGGATGGGCCAAAAACATTCAGTACTTC.